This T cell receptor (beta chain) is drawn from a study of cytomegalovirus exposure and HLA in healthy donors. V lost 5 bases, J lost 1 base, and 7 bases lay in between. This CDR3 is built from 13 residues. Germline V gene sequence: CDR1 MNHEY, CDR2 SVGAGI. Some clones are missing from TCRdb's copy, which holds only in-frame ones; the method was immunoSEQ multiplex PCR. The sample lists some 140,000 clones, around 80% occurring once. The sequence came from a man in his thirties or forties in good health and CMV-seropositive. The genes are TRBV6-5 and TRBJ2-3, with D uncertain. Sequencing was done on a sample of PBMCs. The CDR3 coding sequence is TGTGCCAGCAGTGGGCCTGGCACAGATACGCAGTATTTT. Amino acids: CASSGPGTDTQYF.